This TCR beta chain was documented in a study of monozygotic twins with inflammatory bowel disease. CDR1 is SGHTA and CDR2 is FQGTGA in the germline V gene. CDR3 size: 13 residues. For both chains, the TCRalpha and TCRbeta cDNA went through two nested PCRs of 16 and 9 cycles. Following a re-call of the 5' RACE reads, TCRdb has one entry per CDR3 protein and lacks DNA. This repertoire comprises around 400,000 distinct CDR3 sequences; its ten largest clones make up 2% to 3%. Study-wide findings and caveats: In the analysis, different T cell subtypes could not be told apart. Clonotypes shared with others were fewer in IBD patients than in healthy twins, especially with disease activity. The co-twins with IBD showed lower TCRbeta diversity (inverse Simpson) than their healthy siblings.

With regard to this clonotype: Its antigen is unidentified.

This chain uses TRBV7-3 with TRBJ1-1. The source material was blood. This receptor was taken from a human donor with ulcerative colitis or Crohn's disease, or a healthy co-twin of an affected twin (not recorded which). The CDR3 spells CASSLSQNTEAFF.